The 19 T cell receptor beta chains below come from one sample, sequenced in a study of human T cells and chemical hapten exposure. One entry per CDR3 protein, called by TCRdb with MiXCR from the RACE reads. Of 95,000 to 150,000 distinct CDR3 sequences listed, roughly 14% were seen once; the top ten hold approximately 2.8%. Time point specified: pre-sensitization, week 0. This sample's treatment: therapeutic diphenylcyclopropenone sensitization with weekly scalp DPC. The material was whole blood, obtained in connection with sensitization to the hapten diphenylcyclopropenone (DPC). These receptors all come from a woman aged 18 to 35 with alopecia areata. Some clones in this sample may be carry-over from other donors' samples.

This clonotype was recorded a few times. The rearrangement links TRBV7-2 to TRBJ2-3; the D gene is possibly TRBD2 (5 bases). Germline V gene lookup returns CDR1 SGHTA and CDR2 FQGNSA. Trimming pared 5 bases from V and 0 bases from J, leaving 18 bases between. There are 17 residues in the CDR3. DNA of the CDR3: TGTGCCAGCAGCCCCTTAGGACTGGCGGAAAGCACAGATACGCAGTATTTT. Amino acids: CASSPLGLAESTDTQYF. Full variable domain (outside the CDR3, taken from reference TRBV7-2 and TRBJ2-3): GAGVSQSPSNKVTEKGKDVELRCDPISGHTALYWYRQSLGQGLEFLIYFQGNSAPDKSGLPSDRFSAERTGGSVSTLTIQRTQQEDSAVYLCASSPLGLAESTDTQYFGPGTRLTVL.

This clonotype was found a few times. The CDR3 DNA sequence: TGTGCCAGTACCGGGACAGGGGACAATAATGAAAAACTGTTTTTT. It encodes CASTGTGDNNEKLFF. The rearrangement joins TRBV5-5 to TRBJ1-4, with 10 bases lining up with TRBD1. This CDR3 region has 15 residues. J was trimmed by 4 bases and V by 8 bases; bases with no gene match: 8. Germline loops: CDR1 SGHKS, CDR2 YYEKEE (reference sequence). Combining the CDR3 with reference TRBV5-5 and TRBJ1-4 gives the whole variable domain DAGVTQSPTHLIKTRGQQVTLRCSPISGHKSVSWYQQVLGQGPQFIFQYYEKEERGRGNFPDRFSARQFPNYSSELNVNALLLGDSALYLCASTGTGDNNEKLFFGSGTQLSVL.

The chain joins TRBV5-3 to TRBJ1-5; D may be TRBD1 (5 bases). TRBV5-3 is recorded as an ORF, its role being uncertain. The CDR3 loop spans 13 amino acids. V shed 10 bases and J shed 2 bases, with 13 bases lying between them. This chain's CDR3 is CARGSLGNQPQHF. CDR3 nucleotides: TGTGCCCGGGGGAGTTTAGGCAATCAGCCCCAGCATTTT.

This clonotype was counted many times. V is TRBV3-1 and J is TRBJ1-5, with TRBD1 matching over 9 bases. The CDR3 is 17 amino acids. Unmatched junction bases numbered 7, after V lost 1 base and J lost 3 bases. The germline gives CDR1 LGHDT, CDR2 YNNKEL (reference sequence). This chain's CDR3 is CASSQGRTGVFNQPQHF. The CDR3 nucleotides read TGTGCCAGCAGCCAAGGACGGACAGGGGTCTTCAATCAGCCCCAGCATTTT. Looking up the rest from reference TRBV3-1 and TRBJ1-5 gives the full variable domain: DTAVSQTPKYLVTQMGNDKSIKCEQNLGHDTMYWYKQDSKKFLKIMFSYNNKELIINETVPNRFSPKSPDKAHLNLHINSLELGDSAVYFCASSQGRTGVFNQPQHFGDGTRLSIL.

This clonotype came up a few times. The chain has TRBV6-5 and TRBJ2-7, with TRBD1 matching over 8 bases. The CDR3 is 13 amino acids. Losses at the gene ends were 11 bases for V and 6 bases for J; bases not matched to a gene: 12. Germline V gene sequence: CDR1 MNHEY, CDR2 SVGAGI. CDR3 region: CASRQGKLVEQYF. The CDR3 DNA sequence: TGTGCCTCGAGACAGGGGAAGCTTGTCGAGCAGTACTTC.

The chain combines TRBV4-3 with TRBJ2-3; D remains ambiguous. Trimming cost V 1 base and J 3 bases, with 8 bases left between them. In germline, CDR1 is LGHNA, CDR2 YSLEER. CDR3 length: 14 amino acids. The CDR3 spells CASSQGLNTDTQYF. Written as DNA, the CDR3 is TGCGCCAGCAGCCAAGGACTGAATACAGATACGCAGTATTTT.

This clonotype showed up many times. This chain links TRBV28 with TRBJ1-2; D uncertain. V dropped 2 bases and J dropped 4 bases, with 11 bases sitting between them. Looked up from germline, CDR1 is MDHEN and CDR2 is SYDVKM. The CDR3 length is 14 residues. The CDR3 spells CASSLRQPSYGYTF. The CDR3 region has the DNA TGTGCCAGCAGTTTAAGGCAGCCATCCTATGGCTACACCTTC.

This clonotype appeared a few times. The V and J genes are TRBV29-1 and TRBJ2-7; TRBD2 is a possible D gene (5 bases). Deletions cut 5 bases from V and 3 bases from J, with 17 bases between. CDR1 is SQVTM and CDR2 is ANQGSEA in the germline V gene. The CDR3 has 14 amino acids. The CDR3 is CSVIQEVPNYEQYF. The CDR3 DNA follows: TGCAGCGTTATTCAGGAGGTTCCGAACTACGAGCAGTACTTC.

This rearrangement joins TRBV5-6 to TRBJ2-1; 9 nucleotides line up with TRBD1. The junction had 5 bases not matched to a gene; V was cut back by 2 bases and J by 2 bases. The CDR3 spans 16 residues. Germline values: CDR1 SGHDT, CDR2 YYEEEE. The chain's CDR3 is CASSFYRGQTYNEQFF. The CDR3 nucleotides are TGTGCCAGCAGCTTTTACAGGGGGCAAACCTACAATGAGCAGTTCTTC.

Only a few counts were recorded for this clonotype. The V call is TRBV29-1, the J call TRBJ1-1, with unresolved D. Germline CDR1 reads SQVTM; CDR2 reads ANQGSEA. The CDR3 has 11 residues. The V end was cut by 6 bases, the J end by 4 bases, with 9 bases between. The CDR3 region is CSVPGITEAFF. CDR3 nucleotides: TGCAGCGTCCCGGGCATCACTGAAGCTTTCTTT.

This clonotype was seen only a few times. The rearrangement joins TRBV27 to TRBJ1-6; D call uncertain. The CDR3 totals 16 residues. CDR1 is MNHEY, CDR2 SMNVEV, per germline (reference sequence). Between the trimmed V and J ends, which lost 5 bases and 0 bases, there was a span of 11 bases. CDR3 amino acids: CASSPFQISYNSPLHF. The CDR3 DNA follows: TGTGCCAGCAGTCCCTTCCAGATCTCCTATAATTCACCCCTCCACTTT.

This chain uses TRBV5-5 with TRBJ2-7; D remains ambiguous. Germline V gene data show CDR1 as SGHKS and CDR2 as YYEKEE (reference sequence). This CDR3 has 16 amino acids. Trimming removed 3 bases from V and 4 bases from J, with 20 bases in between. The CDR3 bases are TGTGCCAGCAGCTCCCAAGCCGGGCCTCAAGGATACGAGCAGTACTTC. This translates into CASSSQAGPQGYEQYF.

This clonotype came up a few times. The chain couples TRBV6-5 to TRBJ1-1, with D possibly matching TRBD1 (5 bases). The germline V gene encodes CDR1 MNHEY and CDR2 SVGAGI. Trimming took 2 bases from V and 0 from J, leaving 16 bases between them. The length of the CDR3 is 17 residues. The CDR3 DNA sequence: TGTGCCAGCAGTTACGAAGGCAGCCGGGGCCTGAACACTGAAGCTTTCTTT. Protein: CASSYEGSRGLNTEAFF.

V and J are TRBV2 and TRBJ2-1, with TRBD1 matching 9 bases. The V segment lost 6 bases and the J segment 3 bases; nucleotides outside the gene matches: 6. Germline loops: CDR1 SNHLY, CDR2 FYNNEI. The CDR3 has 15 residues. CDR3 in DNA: TGTGCCAGCAGGGAGACAGGGGGGAACTACAATGAGCAGTTCTTC. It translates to CASRETGGNYNEQFF.

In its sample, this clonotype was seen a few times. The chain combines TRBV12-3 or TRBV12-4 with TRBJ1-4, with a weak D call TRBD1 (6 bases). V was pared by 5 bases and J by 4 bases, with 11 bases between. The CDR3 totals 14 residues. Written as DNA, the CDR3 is TGTGCCAGCAGTCCCCAGGGGATTAATGAAAAACTGTTTTTT. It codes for CASSPQGINEKLFF.

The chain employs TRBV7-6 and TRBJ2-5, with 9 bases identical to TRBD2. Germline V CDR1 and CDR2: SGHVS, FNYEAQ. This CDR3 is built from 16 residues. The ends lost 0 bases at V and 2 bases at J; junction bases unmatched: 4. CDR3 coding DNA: TGTGCCAGCAGCTTAGCTAGGCTAGCGGGGCAAGAGACCCAGTACTTC. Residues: CASSLARLAGQETQYF.

CDR3 in DNA: TGTGCCAGCAGTTTGCCAGGGCCCGATGAAAAACTGTTTTTT. Amino acids: CASSLPGPDEKLFF. The chain is built from TRBV28 and TRBJ1-4; the D gene is possibly TRBD1 (5 bases). Germline V gene lookup returns CDR1 MDHEN and CDR2 SYDVKM. V gave up 3 bases and J gave up 6 bases, with 11 bases separating them. This CDR3 is 14 amino acids long. The variable domain in full, completed from reference TRBV28 and TRBJ1-4, reads DVKVTQSSRYLVKRTGEKVFLECVQDMDHENMFWYRQDPGLGLRLIYFSYDVKMKEKGDIPEGYSVSREKKERFSLILESASTNQTSMYLCASSLPGPDEKLFFGSGTQLSVL.

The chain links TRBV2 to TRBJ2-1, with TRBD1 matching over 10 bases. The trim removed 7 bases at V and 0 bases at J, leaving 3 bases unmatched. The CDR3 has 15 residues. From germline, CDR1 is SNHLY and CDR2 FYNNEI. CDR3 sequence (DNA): TGTGCCAGCACCCGGGACAGGGGCTCCTACAATGAGCAGTTCTTC. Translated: CASTRDRGSYNEQFF.

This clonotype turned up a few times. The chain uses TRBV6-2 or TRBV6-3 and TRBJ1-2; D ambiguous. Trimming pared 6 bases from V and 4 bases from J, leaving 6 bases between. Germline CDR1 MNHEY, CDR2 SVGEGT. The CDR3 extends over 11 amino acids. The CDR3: CASREIYGYTF. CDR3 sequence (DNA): TGTGCCAGCAGAGAGATCTATGGCTACACCTTC.